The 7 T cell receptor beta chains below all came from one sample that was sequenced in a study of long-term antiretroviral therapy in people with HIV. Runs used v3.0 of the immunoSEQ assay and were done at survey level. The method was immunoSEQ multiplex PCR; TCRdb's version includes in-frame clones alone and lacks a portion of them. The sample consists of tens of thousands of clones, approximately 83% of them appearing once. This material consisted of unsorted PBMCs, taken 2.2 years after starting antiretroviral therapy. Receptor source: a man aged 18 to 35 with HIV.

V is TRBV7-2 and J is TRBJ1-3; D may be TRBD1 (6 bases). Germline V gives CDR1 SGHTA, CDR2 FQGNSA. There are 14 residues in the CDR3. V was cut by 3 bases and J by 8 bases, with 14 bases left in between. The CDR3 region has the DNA TGTGCCAGCAGCTTTTTGACAGGCTTGGACACCATATATTTT. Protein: CASSFLTGLDTIYF.

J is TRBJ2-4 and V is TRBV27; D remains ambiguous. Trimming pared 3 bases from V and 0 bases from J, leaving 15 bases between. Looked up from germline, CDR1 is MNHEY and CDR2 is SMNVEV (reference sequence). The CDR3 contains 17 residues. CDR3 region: CASSFSGQNLAKNIQYF. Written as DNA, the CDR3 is TGTGCCAGCAGTTTCTCGGGTCAGAATTTAGCCAAAAACATTCAGTACTTC.

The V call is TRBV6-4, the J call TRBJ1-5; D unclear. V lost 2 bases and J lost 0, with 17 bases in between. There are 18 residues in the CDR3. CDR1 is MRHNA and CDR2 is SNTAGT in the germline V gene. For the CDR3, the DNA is TGTGCCAGCAGTGACGGGCAGTCAAAGCTCTTTAGCAATCAGCCCCAGCATTTT. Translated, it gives CASSDGQSKLFSNQPQHF.

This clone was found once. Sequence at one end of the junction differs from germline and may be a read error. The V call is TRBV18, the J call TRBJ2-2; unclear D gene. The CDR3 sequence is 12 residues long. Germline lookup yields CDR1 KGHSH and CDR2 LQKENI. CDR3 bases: TGTGCCAGCTCACCGAAAACCGGGGAGCTGTTTTTT. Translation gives CASSPKTGELFF.

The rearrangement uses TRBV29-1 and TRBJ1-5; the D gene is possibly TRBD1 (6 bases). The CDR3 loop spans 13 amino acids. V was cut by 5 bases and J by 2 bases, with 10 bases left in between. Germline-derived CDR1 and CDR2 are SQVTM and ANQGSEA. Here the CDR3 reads CSVRGARNQPQHF. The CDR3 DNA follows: TGCAGCGTTCGGGGGGCCCGCAATCAGCCCCAGCATTTT.

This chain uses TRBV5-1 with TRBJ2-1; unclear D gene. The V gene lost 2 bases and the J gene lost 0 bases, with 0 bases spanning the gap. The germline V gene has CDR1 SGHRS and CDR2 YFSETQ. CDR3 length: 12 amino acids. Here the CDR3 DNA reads TGCGCCAGCAGCTTCTCCTACAATGAGCAGTTCTTC. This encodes CASSFSYNEQFF.

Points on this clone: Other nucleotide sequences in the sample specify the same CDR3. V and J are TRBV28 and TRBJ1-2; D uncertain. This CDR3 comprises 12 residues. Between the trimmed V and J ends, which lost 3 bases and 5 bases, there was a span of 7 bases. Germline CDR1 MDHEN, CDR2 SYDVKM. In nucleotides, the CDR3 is TGTGCCAGCAGTTTGTCCGGGTATGGCTACACCTTC. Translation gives CASSLSGYGYTF.